This TCR beta chain was obtained from a study of liver allograft versus peripheral blood T cells (dated by TCRdb to between 2020 and 2021). In the study overall: The study compared the T cell receptor repertoires present in transplanted livers with the repertoires present in the peripheral blood of liver transplant recipients.

This clonotype was seen a handful of times. No cognate antigen has been identified for it. Base qualities are missing; no much larger clone stands one base away. Sequencing used an Illumina MiSeq. Using fastp at Q25 and MiXCR, TCRdb reprocessed the public reads and kept productive beta chains. Rows with one shared CDR3 protein collapse into an entry with the most common genes and DNA. Counted in this sample were over 5,500 distinct CDR3 sequences; around a sixth of them appeared once. The ten largest make up roughly 61% of the sample. V is reduced by 2 bases and J by 6 bases, leaving a spacing of 13 bases between them. Counted from cysteine to phenylalanine, this CDR3 has 13 amino acids. Left in the record is the CDR3 DNA by itself, 39 bases read in frame from the first base. Looking up the germline V gene (reference sequence) yields CDR1 GTSNPN and CDR2 SVGIG. What the research found in general, with its limitations: The T cell receptor repertoires within liver allografts were reported to be different from the T cell receptor repertoires detected in peripheral blood.

The clonotype comes from a human patient who had a liver transplant. Some T cells may have been brought in with the graft after a transplant. The chain links TRBV30 with TRBJ1-2, with no confident D gene call. The CDR3 reads as follows: CAWSLGVSHGYTF. The DNA sequence is given as TGTGCCTGGAGTCTTGGGGTCTCCCATGGCTACACCTTC.